This TCR beta chain was obtained from a study of human T cells and chemical hapten exposure. The starting material, unfractionated whole blood, was used for total RNA extraction. This CDR3 has 15 residues. Trimming removed 3 bases at V and 4 bases at J, with 11 bases between. Germline V CDR1 and CDR2: KGHDR, SFDVKD. Authors' data handling: A per-sample median of 95,638 TCRs was observed, with counts ranging from roughly 20,000 to 700,000. TCRdb recomputed calls from the 5' RACE reads with MiXCR, one row per CDR3 protein. These V and J calls derive from TCRdb rather than the authors' analysis. Counted here are 110,000 or so distinct CDR3 sequences, 15% to 20% occurring once; the ten biggest clones make up around 2.7%.

This receptor was taken from a human donor in good health. The gene calls are TRBV24-1 and TRBJ2-2; D might be TRBD1 (5 bases). CDR3: CATSDPSQGTGELFF. The CDR3 DNA follows: TGTGCCACCAGTGATCCCTCCCAGGGCACCGGGGAGCTGTTTTTT.